This entry lists 28 T cell receptor beta chains sequenced from one sample in a study of identical twins. TCRdb reanalysed the 5' RACE reads using MiXCR and keeps one entry per CDR3 protein. Of 520,000 or so distinct CDR3 sequences in the sample, approximately 22% were seen once. The data were also submitted as part of a second study, on T cells expressing NK-cell markers.

What was sequenced was CD4+ T cells sorted from blood. These TCRs come from a woman in her late teens or twenties in good health.

This clonotype was recorded a few times. V usage is TRBV20-1 and J usage is TRBJ2-7; D may match TRBD1 or TRBD2 (5 bases each). Germline V gene lookup returns CDR1 DFQATT and CDR2 SNEGSKA (reference sequence). The CDR3 length is 12 residues. V lost 1 base and J lost 2, with 6 bases in between. The CDR3 here is CSARGGAYEQYF. The CDR3 region has the DNA TGCAGTGCTAGAGGAGGGGCCTACGAGCAGTACTTC.

The gene calls are TRBV12-3 or TRBV12-4 and TRBJ1-2; 11 bases agree with TRBD1. The ends lost 6 bases at V and 4 bases at J; junction bases unmatched: 7. This CDR3 spans 15 amino acids. CDR3 DNA sequence: TGTGCCAGCAGGCGGACAGGGGGCGAGATCTATGGCTACACCTTC. Translation gives CASRRTGGEIYGYTF.

This clonotype was detected a few times. V gene TRBV20-1 combines with J gene TRBJ2-6, with D unclear. Germline CDR1 reads DFQATT; CDR2 reads SNEGSKA (reference sequence). CDR3 length equals 14 residues. Trimming removed 5 bases from V and 0 bases from J, with 8 bases in between. The CDR3 protein is CSAEETSGANVLTF. DNA of the CDR3: TGCAGTGCTGAGGAAACCTCTGGGGCCAACGTCCTGACTTTC.

In DNA form, the CDR3 reads TGTGCCAGCAGCCAGGGTCCCGGGGAGCTGTTTTTT. This sequence encodes CASSQGPGELFF. The rearrangement links TRBV3-1 to TRBJ2-2; D not resolved. The CDR3 sequence is 12 residues long. V was cut by 3 bases and J by 6 bases, with 5 bases left in between. Germline CDR1 and CDR2: LGHDT and YNNKEL (reference sequence).

This chain links TRBV12-3 or TRBV12-4 with TRBJ2-3; D not resolved. This CDR3 spans 12 amino acids. Deletions cut 2 bases from V and 10 bases from J, with 10 bases between. The CDR3 bases are TGTGCCAGCAGTTTAAGCTATTGGGCGCAGTATTTT. Amino acids: CASSLSYWAQYF.

This clonotype was seen a few times. The V call is TRBV7-2, the J call TRBJ1-2; D might be TRBD1 (5 bases). Germline V gene lookup returns CDR1 SGHTA and CDR2 FQGNSA. There are 15 residues in the CDR3. V dropped 0 bases and J dropped 2 bases, with 10 bases sitting between them. CDR3 bases: TGTGCCAGCAGCTTAGCGTTCGGGGGAAACTATGGCTACACCTTC. It specifies CASSLAFGGNYGYTF.

The rearrangement uses TRBV5-1 and TRBJ2-6; D might be TRBD1 or TRBD2, each matching 5 bases. The V gene lost 4 bases and the J gene lost 1 base, with 21 bases spanning the gap. Germline assignment: CDR1 SGHRS and CDR2 YFSETQ. CDR3 length: 19 residues. This CDR3 reads CASSLDIRDRQSGANVLTF. DNA of the CDR3: TGCGCCAGCAGCCTTGACATAAGGGACCGTCAATCTGGGGCCAACGTCCTGACTTTC.

V usage is TRBV19 and J usage is TRBJ1-1; possibly TRBD1 for D (5 bases). Germline V gene sequence: CDR1 LNHDA, CDR2 SQIVND (reference sequence). The CDR3 extends over 12 amino acids. Trimming left V 10 bases short and J 4 bases short, with 13 bases between. Here the CDR3 reads CATRGVGTEAFF. DNA for the CDR3: TGTGCCACCAGAGGGGTCGGCACTGAAGCTTTCTTT. Full variable domain (rest looked up from reference TRBV19 and TRBJ1-1): DGGITQSPKYLFRKEGQNVTLSCEQNLNHDAMYWYRQDPGQGLRLIYYSQIVNDFQKGDIAEGYSVSREKKESFPLTVTSAQKNPTAFYLCATRGVGTEAFFGQGTRLTVV.

In DNA, the CDR3 is TGTGCCAGCAGCGTACCAGGGGGGTCACCCCTCCACTTT. Encoded protein: CASSVPGGSPLHF. The chain joins TRBV9 to TRBJ1-6; 7 bases are a match to TRBD1. Trimming at V came to 1 base and at J to 10 bases, leaving 2 bases not matched to a gene. This CDR3 spans 13 amino acids. The germline V gene encodes CDR1 SGDLS and CDR2 YYNGEE.

The chain couples TRBV20-1 to TRBJ1-2; no definite D call. From germline, CDR1 is DFQATT and CDR2 SNEGSKA (reference sequence). V shed 0 bases and J shed 5 bases, with 13 bases lying between them. The CDR3 is made up of 14 amino acids. The CDR3 region has the DNA TGCAGTGCTAGAGATGTGCCAGCGGGATATGGCTACACCTTC. Translating gives CSARDVPAGYGYTF.

In this sample, this clonotype turned up a few times. The chain uses TRBV10-3 and TRBJ2-5, with D perhaps TRBD1 or TRBD2 (5 bases each). There are 14 residues in the CDR3. Germline lookup yields CDR1 ENHRY and CDR2 SYGVKD. V gave up 0 bases and J gave up 5 bases, with 10 bases separating them. The DNA of the CDR3 is TGTGCCATCAGTGAGTCGGGGGTGGAGGAGACCCAGTACTTC. It specifies CAISESGVEETQYF.

This chain uses TRBV20-1 with TRBJ2-7; 8 bases map to TRBD1. V trimming: 0 bases; J trimming: 6 bases; junction bases outside the gene matches: 4. Germline CDR1 is DFQATT and CDR2 is SNEGSKA (reference sequence). CDR3 size: 13 residues. CDR3 nucleotide sequence: TGCAGTGCTAGAGACCGTACAGGGGGCGAGCAGTACTTC. It is translated as CSARDRTGGEQYF.

The CDR3 sequence: CASTGQRETQYF. DNA for the CDR3: TGTGCCAGCACGGGACAGAGAGAGACCCAGTACTTC. V usage is TRBV18 and J usage is TRBJ2-5, with 7 bases matching TRBD1. V trimming: 8 bases; J trimming: 4 bases; junction bases outside the gene matches: 4. The CDR3 extends over 12 amino acids. CDR1 and CDR2 from the germline V gene are KGHSH and LQKENI.

This rearrangement joins TRBV29-1 to TRBJ1-1; TRBD1 aligns across 8 bases. This CDR3 has 12 amino acids. CDR1 SQVTM and CDR2 ANQGSEA come from the germline V gene. Germline trimming cut 7 bases from V and 5 bases from J; bases unmatched to any gene: 6. CDR3 in DNA: TGCAGCGCAAAAGACAGGGGAACTGAAGCTTTCTTT. Residues: CSAKDRGTEAFF. Drawing the rest from reference TRBV29-1 and TRBJ1-1, the complete variable domain is SAVISQKPSRDICQRGTSLTIQCQVDSQVTMMFWYRQQPGQSLTLIATANQGSEATYESGFVIDKFPISRPNLTFSTLTVSNMSPEDSSIYLCSAKDRGTEAFFGQGTRLTVV.

This clonotype was seen ten or more times. The rearrangement links TRBV5-6 to TRBJ2-1; D possibly corresponds to TRBD2 (7 bases). The V gene's germline CDR1 is SGHDT and CDR2 YYEEEE. V gave up 6 bases and J gave up 10 bases, with 20 bases separating them. The CDR3 sequence is 14 residues long. CDR3 DNA sequence: TGTGCCAGCAACTTTGGCAGGGGACTACGCGAGCAGTTCTTC. Encoded protein: CASNFGRGLREQFF.

This clonotype was seen a few times. The chain is built from TRBV5-1 and TRBJ2-2, with TRBD2 matching 8 bases. Germline trimming cut 2 bases from V and 4 bases from J; bases unmatched to any gene: 4. This CDR3 comprises 15 residues. Per the germline V gene, CDR1 is SGHRS and CDR2 is YFSETQ. DNA for the CDR3: TGCGCCAGCAGCTTCCGGGAGGGCTTCACCGGGGAGCTGTTTTTT. It translates to CASSFREGFTGELFF.

This clonotype was seen ten or more times. J is TRBJ2-4 and V is TRBV20-1, with D unclear. This CDR3 is built from 16 residues. Germline V lookup: CDR1 DFQATT, CDR2 SNEGSKA (reference sequence). Trimming left V 0 bases short and J 0 bases short, with 12 bases between. CDR3 in amino acids: CSARDRQRLAKNIQYF. The CDR3 DNA reads TGCAGTGCTAGAGATCGGCAGAGACTAGCCAAAAACATTCAGTACTTC.

With regard to this clonotype: A much larger clone lies a single base off, so this may be a read error. The chain joins TRBV7-2 to TRBJ2-3, with 12 bases that match TRBD2. The CDR3 contains 16 residues. The V gene end was trimmed by 7 bases and the J gene end by 5 bases; junction bases not matched to a gene: 10. From germline, CDR1 is SGHTA and CDR2 FQGNSA. The CDR3 sequence: CASISRLAGVGDTQYF. For the CDR3, the DNA is TGTGCCAGCATCTCCCGACTAGCGGGGGTGGGAGATACGCAGTATTTT. The full variable domain, in which reference TRBV7-2 and TRBJ2-3 provide the parts outside the CDR3, is GAGVSQSPSNKVTEKGKDVELRCDPISGHTALYWYRQSLGQGLEFLIYFQGNSAPDKSGLPSDRFSAERTGGSVSTLTIQRTQQEDSAVYLCASISRLAGVGDTQYFGPGTRLTVL.

This rearrangement joins TRBV29-1 to TRBJ2-7; weak D call: TRBD1 (6 bases). The CDR3 spans 12 residues. V was clipped by 6 bases and J by 2 bases, with 11 bases between them. Germline CDR1 reads SQVTM; CDR2 reads ANQGSEA. In nucleotides, the CDR3 is TGCAGCGTAAGACAGGAAACCTACGAGCAGTACTTC. Its translation is CSVRQETYEQYF.

This clonotype appeared once. CDR3 protein: CASSRRTSGSSSTDTQYF. The DNA for the CDR3 is TGTGCCAGCAGCCGGAGGACTAGCGGGAGCTCTAGCACAGATACGCAGTATTTT. The J gene is TRBJ2-3, the V gene TRBV11-2, with TRBD2 identical over 13 bases. Losses at the gene ends were 5 bases for V and 0 bases for J; bases not matched to a gene: 8. CDR1 and CDR2 from the germline V gene are SGHAT and FQNNGV. CDR3 size: 18 residues. The full variable domain, its missing parts supplied by reference TRBV11-2 and TRBJ2-3, is EAGVAQSPRYKIIEKRQSVAFWCNPISGHATLYWYQQILGQGPKLLIQFQNNGVVDDSQLPKDRFSAERLKGVDSTLKIQPAKLEDSAVYLCASSRRTSGSSSTDTQYFGPGTRLTVL.

The table lists this clonotype with a few counts. This chain connects TRBV7-2 to TRBJ2-7; TRBD2 aligns across 8 bases. Germline loops: CDR1 SGHTA, CDR2 FQGNSA. Trimming at V came to 1 base and at J to 6 bases, leaving 8 bases not matched to a gene. There are 15 residues in the CDR3. DNA for the CDR3: TGTGCCAGCAGCTTAGTGGTGACTAGCGAAGGCGAGCAGTACTTC. It specifies CASSLVVTSEGEQYF.

The chain couples TRBV20-1 to TRBJ2-3; D possibly corresponds to TRBD2 (6 bases). This CDR3 spans 15 amino acids. Germline CDR1 reads DFQATT; CDR2 reads SNEGSKA (reference sequence). V dropped 1 base and J dropped 1 base, with 12 bases sitting between them. Here the CDR3 DNA reads TGCAGTGCTAGAGGACTAGTTCTAGGCACAGATACGCAGTATTTT. The encoded protein is CSARGLVLGTDTQYF.

This clonotype was seen only a few times. The genes are TRBV6-1 and TRBJ2-5; weak D call: TRBD2 (5 bases). Trimming pared 7 bases from V and 5 bases from J, leaving 17 bases between. Germline CDR1 is MNHNS and CDR2 is SASEGT. The CDR3 is 14 residues long. In nucleotides, the CDR3 is TGTGCCAGCATCCGGTCCCCGGGCGGGGAGACCCAGTACTTC. Protein: CASIRSPGGETQYF.

This clonotype was seen a few times. The V gene is TRBV20-1, the J gene TRBJ1-1; D gene unclear. The germline V gene has CDR1 DFQATT and CDR2 SNEGSKA (reference sequence). CDR3 length: 13 amino acids. Trimming cost V 2 bases and J 1 base, with 8 bases left between them. The CDR3 DNA reads TGCAGTGCTAGAAAGCTCCCGAACACTGAAGCTTTCTTT. This sequence encodes CSARKLPNTEAFF.

The V gene is TRBV3-1, the J gene TRBJ1-6; D unresolved. The CDR3 loop spans 13 amino acids. V dropped 3 bases and J dropped 8 bases, with 8 bases sitting between them. Germline V CDR1 and CDR2: LGHDT, YNNKEL (reference sequence). CDR3 nucleotides: TGTGCCAGCAGCCAGGGCCGGGATTCACCCCTCCACTTT. This encodes CASSQGRDSPLHF.

The chain uses TRBV12-3 or TRBV12-4 and TRBJ2-2, with a weak D call TRBD1 (6 bases). The CDR3 runs 14 residues. V lost 6 bases and J 2 bases, leaving 10 bases between the germline ends. The DNA for the CDR3 is TGTGCCAGCAGCCCGGACAGAAACACCGGGGAGCTGTTTTTT. The encoded protein is CASSPDRNTGELFF.

In its sample, this clonotype was seen a few times. The chain carries TRBV10-3 and TRBJ2-5; D unclear. The germline V gene has CDR1 ENHRY and CDR2 SYGVKD. This CDR3 region has 13 residues. Deletions cut 0 bases from V and 5 bases from J, with 7 bases between. The CDR3 loop is CAISESQEETQYF. Written as DNA, the CDR3 is TGTGCCATCAGTGAGTCTCAAGAGGAGACCCAGTACTTC.

The rearrangement uses TRBV6-1 and TRBJ1-1, with a weak D call TRBD1 (5 bases). With 6 bases removed from V and 3 bases from J, the gap between germline ends came to 11 bases. In germline, CDR1 is MNHNS, CDR2 SASEGT. CDR3 length equals 13 residues. Here the CDR3 reads CASRIRRDTEAFF. CDR3 in DNA: TGTGCCAGCAGAATTCGCAGGGACACTGAAGCTTTCTTT.